The 14 T cell receptor beta chains reported below all come from one sample, sequenced in a study of T cell changes during pregnancy in multiple sclerosis. This table comes from immunoSEQ multiplex PCR, and its TCRdb copy is limited to in-frame clones, with some not included. Of some 16,000 clones in the sample, about four fifths were seen once. Sequencing used CD8+ T cells from peripheral blood mononuclear cells, obtained in the second trimester of pregnancy. The receptors were gathered from a female donor in good health, enrolled as a control in a pregnancy study.

The chain recombines TRBV27 with TRBJ2-7, with 8 bases identical to TRBD1. The J segment lost 5 bases and the V segment lost 3 bases, leaving 3 bases of the junction unmatched. The germline gives CDR1 MNHEY, CDR2 SMNVEV (reference sequence). The CDR3 length is 13 residues. This CDR3 reads CASSFGQGNEQYF. The DNA of the CDR3 is TGTGCCAGCAGTTTCGGACAGGGCAACGAGCAGTACTTC.

The V and J genes are TRBV7-9 and TRBJ1-1; D possibly corresponds to TRBD1 (5 bases). V was pared by 2 bases and J by 4 bases, with 17 bases between. Germline assignment: CDR1 SEHNR and CDR2 FQNEAQ (reference sequence). The CDR3 contains 16 residues. This CDR3 is CASSLTTGHAVTEAFF. The CDR3 DNA is TGTGCCAGCAGCTTAACTACCGGACACGCGGTCACTGAAGCTTTCTTT.

The V gene is TRBV4-2, the J gene TRBJ1-1, with 7 bases aligning to TRBD1. V lost 4 bases to trimming and J lost 0 bases; unmatched junction nucleotides: 5. Germline CDR1 and CDR2: LGHNA and YNFKEQ. The CDR3 runs 15 residues. The chain's CDR3 is CASSLLTGMNTEAFF. The CDR3 nucleotides read TGTGCCAGCAGCCTATTGACAGGGATGAACACTGAAGCTTTCTTT.

The V gene is TRBV10-2, the J gene TRBJ1-5; 11 nucleotides align to TRBD1. The J segment lost 1 base and the V segment lost 3 bases, leaving 14 bases of the junction unmatched. Germline CDR1 reads WSHSY; CDR2 reads SAAADI. The CDR3 length is 20 residues. The CDR3 spells CASSDLDPPGQGGSNQPQHF. The CDR3 nucleotides are TGCGCCAGCAGTGACCTCGACCCCCCGGGACAGGGGGGGAGCAATCAGCCCCAGCATTTT.

This clone has just a few counts. The chain recombines TRBV7-8 with TRBJ1-1; tentative D call: TRBD1 (5 bases). This CDR3 spans 11 amino acids. Germline CDR1 reads SGHVS; CDR2 reads FQNEAQ. Trimming removed 4 bases from V and 8 bases from J, with 8 bases in between. The CDR3 DNA is TGTGCCAGCAGCTACGACAGCGAAGCTTTCTTT. Translating it yields CASSYDSEAFF.

V and J are TRBV27 and TRBJ2-7; tentatively, D is TRBD2 (6 bases). CDR3 length equals 12 residues. V lost 3 bases and J lost 5, with 8 bases in between. Germline V gives CDR1 MNHEY, CDR2 SMNVEV (reference sequence). The CDR3: CASSLWGDEQYF. CDR3 bases: TGTGCCAGCAGTTTGTGGGGGGACGAGCAGTACTTC.

In the case of this clone: Germline is not matched at one junction end, which may reflect a read error. The chain couples TRBV7-3 to TRBJ2-5; 8 nucleotides agree with TRBD2. The CDR3 is made up of 15 amino acids. Per the germline V gene, CDR1 is SGHTA and CDR2 is FQGTGA. This CDR3 reads CASSPGQRGIETQYF. Here the CDR3 DNA reads TGCGCCAGCAGCCCTGGACAGCGGGGGATTGAGACCCAGTACTTC.

The rearrangement uses TRBV6-5 and TRBJ2-1; maybe TRBD2 (6 bases). The CDR3 is made up of 15 amino acids. The germline V gene encodes CDR1 MNHEY and CDR2 SVGAGI. The V end lost 4 bases, the J end lost 5 bases, and 15 bases lay between the germline ends. CDR3 coding DNA: TGTGCCAGCAGTTCTCGGGAGTTCCTGGACAATGAGCAGTTCTTC. Amino acids: CASSSREFLDNEQFF.

The genes are TRBV5-4 and TRBJ2-3, with TRBD2 matching 9 bases. The CDR3 totals 15 residues. Germline CDR1 and CDR2: SGHNT and YYREEE (reference sequence). V lost 4 bases and J lost 1; bases outside the gene matches: 4. CDR3 DNA sequence: TGTGCCAGCAGCCCGGGACTAGCTGGCACAGATACGCAGTATTTT. This sequence encodes CASSPGLAGTDTQYF.

The CDR3 loop reads CASSHTSGSTDTQYF. In DNA, the CDR3 is TGTGCCAGCAGCCATACTAGCGGTAGCACAGATACGCAGTATTTT. The chain links TRBV4-2 to TRBJ2-3; 8 bases fit TRBD2. V lost 3 bases, J lost 0 bases, and 2 bases stayed unmatched. In germline, CDR1 is LGHNA, CDR2 YNFKEQ. CDR3 length: 15 residues.

The CDR3 protein is CASSPLGSSYEQYF. In DNA form, the CDR3 reads TGTGCCAGCAGCCCACTGGGCAGCTCCTACGAGCAGTACTTC. The V call is TRBV5-6, the J call TRBJ2-7; D call uncertain. The CDR3 runs to 14 residues. The germline V gene encodes CDR1 SGHDT and CDR2 YYEEEE. V was pared by 4 bases and J by 0 bases, with 11 bases between.

The V gene is TRBV19, the J gene TRBJ2-2, with 7 bases that match TRBD1. The CDR3 extends over 15 amino acids. J lost 4 bases, V lost 8 bases, and 10 bases had no gene match. CDR1 is LNHDA, CDR2 SQIVND, per germline (reference sequence). The CDR3 bases are TGTGCCAGTTTCCAGACAGGGTCAGGCACCGGGGAGCTGTTTTTT. Its protein product is CASFQTGSGTGELFF.

J is TRBJ1-1 and V is TRBV7-9; D possibly corresponds to TRBD1 (5 bases). The CDR3 has 13 amino acids. Trimming shortened V by 3 bases and J by 10 bases, and 15 bases separated the two germline ends. Germline assignment: CDR1 SEHNR and CDR2 FQNEAQ (reference sequence). The CDR3 loop is CASSFPDTPTAFF. CDR3 DNA: TGTGCCAGCAGCTTTCCGGACACACCCACAGCTTTCTTT.

The chain uses TRBV4-3 and TRBJ1-4; 10 bases map to TRBD1. This CDR3 is built from 16 residues. V was clipped by 7 bases and J by 4 bases; unmatched bases: 9. Germline CDR1 LGHNA, CDR2 YSLEER. In nucleotides, the CDR3 is TGCGCCAGCACCTTAGACAGGGGGCTTGGTAATGAAAAACTGTTTTTT. This codes for CASTLDRGLGNEKLFF.